This paragraph reports one T cell receptor beta chain. This sample stems from a study of blood T cell repertoires in COVID-19. Losses at the gene ends were 8 bases for V and 5 bases for J; bases not matched to a gene: 7. There are 14 residues in the CDR3. The V gene's germline CDR1 is MNHEY and CDR2 SVGAGI. In the authors' workflow: Amplified reference gene primers provided the basis for estimating nucleated cell counts. Repertoires were generated with immunoSEQ multiplex PCR, while TCRdb's copy carries only in-frame clones and drops some. From that table come the V and J calls and clone size; the DNA was used to work out D and trimming. The sample yields tens of thousands of clones, 85% seen once.

The chain couples TRBV6-5 to TRBJ2-2; the match to TRBD1 covers 8 bases. The specimen sequenced was peripheral blood. The clonotype was recovered from a woman aged 55-70 years with active COVID-19. CDR3 loop: CASRTGKVTGELFF. Here the CDR3 DNA reads TGTGCCAGCCGGACAGGGAAGGTGACCGGGGAGCTGTTTTTT.